One sample yielded the 14 T cell receptor beta chains listed below, sequenced in a study of blood T cell repertoires in COVID-19. Assay: immunoSEQ multiplex PCR; the TCRdb copy retains only in-frame clones and omits some. Of over 85,000 clones listed, roughly 84% are singletons. Sequenced input: peripheral blood. These receptors came from a woman older than 75 with acute or convalescent COVID-19.

The chain uses TRBV9 and TRBJ2-3; 8 bases are a match to TRBD1. The CDR3 consists of 17 residues. Germline CDR1 reads SGDLS; CDR2 reads YYNGEE. Trimming cost V 0 bases and J 0 bases; bases outside gene matches: 6. In DNA form, the CDR3 reads TGTGCCAGCAGCGTAGGGGGAGGACAGGGAAGCACAGATACGCAGTATTTT. It encodes CASSVGGGQGSTDTQYF.

The CDR3 DNA reads as TGTGCCAGTAGTATGGGACAGGGAGGCACAGATACGCAGTATTTT. Amino acids: CASSMGQGGTDTQYF. This chain joins TRBV19 and TRBJ2-3; 9 bases are shared with TRBD1. This CDR3 comprises 15 residues. Germline CDR1 reads LNHDA; CDR2 reads SQIVND (reference sequence). The V segment lost 3 bases and the J segment 1 base; nucleotides outside the gene matches: 2.

This clone appeared once. The chain links TRBV5-1 to TRBJ1-5; no firm D call. Germline V lookup: CDR1 SGHRS, CDR2 YFSETQ. CDR3 length equals 13 residues. V was trimmed by 2 bases and J by 7 bases, leaving 10 bases between them. The CDR3 DNA is TGCGCCAGCAGCTTATTGCCCGGGCAGCCCCAGCATTTT. Translated: CASSLLPGQPQHF.

CDR3 sequence (DNA): TGTGCCAGCAGCGCCCTACAGGGAACCGGGGAGCTGTTTTTT. The encoded protein is CASSALQGTGELFF. The V call is TRBV7-3, the J call TRBJ2-2; tentatively, D is TRBD1 (6 bases). Germline CDR1 and CDR2: SGHTA and FQGTGA. The CDR3 length is 14 residues. V was cut by 5 bases and J by 5 bases, with 12 bases left in between.

The V gene is TRBV5-1, the J gene TRBJ2-3; 8 bases match TRBD2. The CDR3 consists of 14 residues. The germline CDR1 and CDR2 sequences are SGHRS and YFSETQ. V lost 6 bases, J lost 11 bases, and 14 bases stayed unmatched. This CDR3 reads CASTPPGGSLGQYF. The CDR3, as DNA: TGCGCCAGCACCCCACCGGGGGGGTCGTTGGGGCAGTATTTT.

The V gene is TRBV19, the J gene TRBJ1-2; TRBD1 agrees at 8 bases. V lost 7 bases and J lost 4; bases outside the gene matches: 11. CDR3 length: 15 residues. The germline gives CDR1 LNHDA, CDR2 SQIVND (reference sequence). In nucleotides, the CDR3 is TGTGCCAGTAAGGAAGAGACAGGGGAGGCCTATGGCTACACCTTC. Its translation: CASKEETGEAYGYTF.

V gene TRBV2 combines with J gene TRBJ1-2, with D perhaps matching TRBD1 (6 bases). V was clipped by 8 bases and J by 5 bases, with 12 bases between them. Germline V gives CDR1 SNHLY, CDR2 FYNNEI. This CDR3 has 12 residues. CDR3 bases: TGTGCCAGCTTAAAACAGGGTTATGGCTACACCTTC. Encoded protein: CASLKQGYGYTF.

This chain's CDR3 is CASSRVEGASSYNEQFF. The CDR3 DNA reads TGCGCCAGCAGCCGAGTAGAGGGGGCCAGCTCCTACAATGAGCAGTTCTTC. The chain couples TRBV5-1 to TRBJ2-1, with 7 positions matching TRBD1. Germline CDR1 reads SGHRS; CDR2 reads YFSETQ. CDR3 size: 17 residues. After removal of 4 bases from V and 0 bases from J, the junction contained 10 bases not matched to a gene.

This rearrangement joins TRBV13 to TRBJ1-6, with 8 bases that match TRBD1. In germline, CDR1 is PRHDT, CDR2 FYEKMQ (reference sequence). The V segment lost 4 bases and the J segment 6 bases; nucleotides outside the gene matches: 14. The CDR3 extends over 18 amino acids. DNA for the CDR3: TGTGCCAGCAGCTCGCGGCCACAGGGGGTCGGGGTTAATTCACCCCTCCACTTT. This encodes CASSSRPQGVGVNSPLHF. Full variable domain (missing parts from reference TRBV13 and TRBJ1-6): AAGVIQSPRHLIKEKRETATLKCYPIPRHDTVYWYQQGPGQDPQFLISFYEKMQSDKGSIPDRFSAQQFSDYHSELNMSSLELGDSALYFCASSSRPQGVGVNSPLHFGNGTRLTVT.

The chain is built from TRBV7-3 and TRBJ2-1; 10 bases are a match to TRBD2. V shed 5 bases, J shed 9 bases, and the junction held 13 bases outside the gene matches. The germline V gene has CDR1 SGHTA and CDR2 FQGTGA. The CDR3 is 16 amino acids. The CDR3 sequence: CASSPLIGTSVGEQFF. The CDR3 nucleotides are TGTGCCAGCAGCCCCCTAATAGGGACTAGCGTGGGTGAGCAGTTCTTC. Filled out from reference TRBV7-3 and TRBJ2-1, the complete variable domain reads GAGVSQTPSNKVTEKGKYVELRCDPISGHTALYWYRQSLGQGPEFLIYFQGTGAADDSGLPNDRFFAVRPEGSVSTLKIQRTERGDSAVYLCASSPLIGTSVGEQFFGPGTRLTVL.

This clone came up once. The chain links TRBV27 to TRBJ2-7; weak D call: TRBD1 (6 bases). Germline CDR1 and CDR2: MNHEY and SMNVEV (reference sequence). Trimming removed 8 bases from V and 0 bases from J, with 20 bases in between. The CDR3 totals 16 residues. The CDR3 sequence: CASVRTAPTHSYEQYF. For the CDR3, the DNA is TGTGCCAGCGTTCGGACAGCCCCAACGCACTCCTACGAGCAGTACTTC.

The chain couples TRBV6-1 to TRBJ2-1; D may be TRBD2 (8 bases). Trimming took 1 base from V and 7 from J, leaving 26 bases between them. CDR1 is MNHNS and CDR2 is SASEGT in the germline V gene. CDR3 length equals 19 residues. This CDR3 reads CASSEVSGGGQGVPNEQFF. Here the CDR3 DNA reads TGTGCCAGCAGTGAAGTATCCGGGGGGGGGCAGGGGGTCCCAAATGAGCAGTTCTTC.

This rearrangement joins TRBV19 to TRBJ1-2, with TRBD1 matching 7 bases. Germline V CDR1 and CDR2: LNHDA, SQIVND (reference sequence). The length of the CDR3 is 17 residues. J was trimmed by 4 bases and V by 2 bases; bases with no gene match: 13. CDR3 sequence reads: CASSISWDSPLLYGYTF. In DNA form, the CDR3 reads TGTGCCAGTAGTATATCTTGGGACAGTCCCTTACTCTATGGCTACACCTTC. Full variable domain (rest looked up from reference TRBV19 and TRBJ1-2): DGGITQSPKYLFRKEGQNVTLSCEQNLNHDAMYWYRQDPGQGLRLIYYSQIVNDFQKGDIAEGYSVSREKKESFPLTVTSAQKNPTAFYLCASSISWDSPLLYGYTFGSGTRLTVV.

This rearrangement joins TRBV5-6 to TRBJ2-5; D unclear. The CDR3 has 15 residues. The germline V gene encodes CDR1 SGHDT and CDR2 YYEEEE. With 0 bases removed from V and 4 bases from J, the gap between germline ends came to 13 bases. The CDR3 nucleotides read TGTGCCAGCAGCTTGGATAGAGTTACGAGAGAGACCCAGTACTTC. Translation: CASSLDRVTRETQYF.